Below are 29 T cell receptor beta chains sequenced from a single sample in a study of T cell responses to AZD1222 COVID-19 vaccine. Here immunoSEQ multiplex PCR was the method, and the copy in TCRdb shows in-frame clones only, minus some. The table shows 130,000 or so clones, with 75% to 95% occurring only once. The specimen was peripheral blood, collected 28 days after the second dose of the MenACWY control vaccine. Receptors originate from an adult who received the MenACWY meningococcal vaccine as a control.

This chain connects TRBV29-1 to TRBJ1-2, with 9 bases identical to TRBD1. The CDR3 contains 14 residues. Germline V CDR1 and CDR2: SQVTM, ANQGSEA. Germline trimming cut 6 bases from V and 8 bases from J; bases unmatched to any gene: 13. The CDR3 DNA is TGCAGCGTCGACATCCCGGACAGGGGAGAAGGCTACACCTTC. Encoded protein: CSVDIPDRGEGYTF.

The chain joins TRBV5-1 to TRBJ1-5, with D perhaps TRBD1 (6 bases). Germline V CDR1 and CDR2: SGHRS, YFSETQ. Trimming pared 4 bases from V and 4 bases from J, leaving 15 bases between. The CDR3 consists of 15 residues. In nucleotides, the CDR3 is TGCGCCAGCAGCGAAGGGACATCGGAGAATCAGCCCCAGCATTTT. This encodes CASSEGTSENQPQHF.

Notes on this clone: In the same sample, other DNA sequences code for this CDR3. The gene calls are TRBV6-6 and TRBJ1-5; the match to TRBD1 covers 10 bases. The junction had 5 bases not matched to a gene; V was cut back by 3 bases and J by 6 bases. The CDR3 contains 15 residues. Germline lookup yields CDR1 MNHNY and CDR2 SVGAGI (reference sequence). The CDR3 nucleotides read TGTGCCAGCAGTTATTCCGGGACAGGGGTTCAGCCCCAGCATTTT. It specifies CASSYSGTGVQPQHF.

The CDR3 DNA follows: TGTGCCAGCAGCTTAACTTGGTGGCAGAGCACAGATACGCAGTATTTT. It yields the protein CASSLTWWQSTDTQYF. The chain uses TRBV7-8 and TRBJ2-3; D remains ambiguous. The V end was cut by 2 bases, the J end by 0 bases, with 12 bases between. CDR1 and CDR2 (germline): SGHVS, FQNEAQ. CDR3 length equals 16 residues.

Worth noting for this clone: Different DNA sequences within this sample yield the same CDR3. The chain uses TRBV7-9 and TRBJ2-4; 8 bases fit TRBD1. The V gene's germline CDR1 is SEHNR and CDR2 FQNEAQ (reference sequence). This CDR3 is built from 16 residues. V lost 5 bases and J lost 0; bases outside the gene matches: 6. CDR3 sequence: CASSPGQGLAKNIQYF. As DNA, the CDR3 is TGTGCCAGCAGCCCCGGACAGGGTCTAGCCAAAAACATTCAGTACTTC.

The genes are TRBV18 and TRBJ2-3; unclear D gene. V lost 2 bases and J 3 bases, leaving 6 bases between the germline ends. The CDR3 is made up of 13 amino acids. From germline, CDR1 is KGHSH and CDR2 LQKENI. Written as DNA, the CDR3 is TGTGCCAGCTCACCAACGACAACAGATACGCAGTATTTT. Translated: CASSPTTTDTQYF.

This clone showed up just a few times. The J gene is TRBJ2-5, the V gene TRBV28; 9 positions match TRBD1. The germline gives CDR1 MDHEN, CDR2 SYDVKM. Germline trimming cut 4 bases from V and 0 bases from J; bases unmatched to any gene: 6. This CDR3 spans 16 amino acids. CDR3 coding DNA: TGTGCCAGCAGTTCACCGGGACAGGGTAACCAAGAGACCCAGTACTTC. This codes for CASSSPGQGNQETQYF.

The rearrangement uses TRBV2 and TRBJ2-7; the D is unclear. V lost 1 base, J lost 0 bases, and 10 bases lay in between. Germline CDR1 SNHLY, CDR2 FYNNEI. This CDR3 is 15 amino acids long. The CDR3 DNA sequence: TGTGCCAGCAGTGAAGGTCAGGTTTTCTCCTACGAGCAGTACTTC. Protein: CASSEGQVFSYEQYF. The full variable domain, with the rest looked up from reference TRBV2 and TRBJ2-7, is EPEVTQTPSHQVTQMGQEVILRCVPISNHLYFYWYRQILGQKVEFLVSFYNNEISEKSEIFDDQFSVERPDGSNFTLKIRSTKLEDSAMYFCASSEGQVFSYEQYFGPGTRLTVT.

The DNA of the CDR3 is TGTGCCAGCAGTTATTGGGGGGCGGACAATGAGCAGTTCTTC. As protein: CASSYWGADNEQFF. The chain employs TRBV11-2 and TRBJ2-1, with D possibly called TRBD1 or TRBD2 (6 bases each). Trimming took off 6 bases at V and 5 bases at J, with 14 bases between the two ends. CDR1 and CDR2 (germline): SGHAT, FQNNGV. The CDR3 has 14 amino acids.

The V and J genes are TRBV29-1 and TRBJ2-2; TRBD1 matches at 7 bases. V shed 5 bases and J 2 bases; nucleotides not matched to a gene: 5. The CDR3 runs 14 residues. Germline loops: CDR1 SQVTM, CDR2 ANQGSEA. In nucleotides, the CDR3 is TGCAGCGTTTACGGGACAGTCAACACCGGGGAGCTGTTTTTT. Encoded protein: CSVYGTVNTGELFF.

V is TRBV3-1 (or the pseudogene TRBV3-2) and J is TRBJ2-5, with D perhaps given as TRBD1 or TRBD2 (5 bases each). Per the germline V gene, CDR1 is LGHDT and CDR2 is YNNKEL (reference sequence). Trimming stripped 1 base from V and 5 bases from J, with 11 bases between. The CDR3 consists of 14 residues. The CDR3 spells CASSQVIEGETQYF. The CDR3 DNA is TGTGCCAGCAGCCAAGTAATCGAGGGGGAGACCCAGTACTTC.

The chain uses TRBV7-2 and TRBJ2-1; D perhaps matches TRBD2 (6 bases). CDR3 size: 15 residues. Trimming shortened V by 4 bases and J by 2 bases, and 12 bases separated the two germline ends. CDR1 and CDR2 from the germline V gene are SGHTA and FQGNSA. CDR3 residues: CASSWDSSPYNEQFF. For the CDR3, the DNA is TGTGCCAGCAGCTGGGACTCCAGTCCCTACAATGAGCAGTTCTTC.

V and J are TRBV27 and TRBJ2-2, with a possible D match to TRBD1 (6 bases). The ends were cut back, 6 bases at V and 9 bases at J, with 26 bases in the middle. The CDR3 spans 17 residues. The V gene's germline CDR1 is MNHEY and CDR2 SMNVEV (reference sequence). The CDR3 sequence: CASSTGTTRVKLRELFF. Written as DNA, the CDR3 is TGTGCCAGCAGCACCGGGACAACTCGTGTAAAGCTCCGGGAGCTGTTTTTT.

The chain has TRBV5-1 and TRBJ2-3, with TRBD2 matching over 15 bases. The V and J ends lost 4 bases and 6 bases, in that order; junction bases with no gene match: 9. Germline V CDR1 and CDR2: SGHRS, YFSETQ. The length of the CDR3 is 17 residues. CDR3 loop: CASSPKGLAGGSDTQYF. CDR3 in DNA: TGCGCCAGCAGCCCCAAGGGACTAGCGGGAGGTTCTGATACGCAGTATTTT.

This rearrangement joins TRBV7-9 to TRBJ1-2; 8 nucleotides match TRBD1. The CDR3 extends over 14 amino acids. CDR1 is SEHNR, CDR2 FQNEAQ, per germline (reference sequence). Losses at the gene ends were 4 bases for V and 8 bases for J; bases not matched to a gene: 9. CDR3 DNA: TGTGCCAGCAGCTCGGACAGGGAGAGTGGAGGCTACACCTTC. Its translation: CASSSDRESGGYTF.

V usage is TRBV6-2 or TRBV6-3 and J usage is TRBJ1-5, with D unresolved. CDR3 length: 13 residues. The V gene lost 5 bases and the J gene lost 5 bases, with 10 bases spanning the gap. Per the germline V gene, CDR1 is MNHEY and CDR2 is SVGEGT. The CDR3 DNA reads as TGTGCCAGCAGTCGGACGGTCGATCAGCCCCAGCATTTT. Translating it yields CASSRTVDQPQHF.

The chain carries TRBV19 and TRBJ2-3; 8 bases line up with TRBD2. V shed 6 bases, J shed 1 base, and the junction held 6 bases outside the gene matches. In germline, CDR1 is LNHDA, CDR2 SQIVND (reference sequence). This CDR3 comprises 15 residues. CDR3 residues: CASSTTSAGTDTQYF. The CDR3 region has the DNA TGTGCCAGTAGCACGACTAGCGCCGGCACAGATACGCAGTATTTT.

The chain uses TRBV5-1 and TRBJ2-2; no clear D. Germline V lookup: CDR1 SGHRS, CDR2 YFSETQ. V lost 9 bases and J lost 6, with 12 bases in between. The CDR3 is 12 amino acids. CDR3: CATQGSPGELFF. As DNA, the CDR3 is TGCGCCACCCAAGGGTCGCCCGGGGAGCTGTTTTTT. The full variable domain, in which reference TRBV5-1 and TRBJ2-2 provide the parts outside the CDR3, is KAGVTQTPRYLIKTRGQQVTLSCSPISGHRSVSWYQQTPGQGLQFLFEYFSETQRNKGNFPGRFSGRQFSNSRSEMNVSTLELGDSALYLCATQGSPGELFFGEGSRLTVL.

Notes on this clone: Within the sample, other DNA sequences also encode this same CDR3. The chain couples TRBV7-2 to TRBJ1-1; no clear D gene. This CDR3 has 13 amino acids. V lost 2 bases, J lost 1 base, and 5 bases lay in between. Germline lookup yields CDR1 SGHTA and CDR2 FQGNSA. In DNA, the CDR3 is TGTGCCAGCAGCTTACAAGAGAACACTGAAGCTTTCTTT. Its translation: CASSLQENTEAFF.

The rearrangement uses TRBV18 and TRBJ1-1, with 7 bases matching TRBD1. V dropped 3 bases and J dropped 0; count of bases not matched to a gene: 4. The V gene's germline CDR1 is KGHSH and CDR2 LQKENI. The CDR3 extends over 15 amino acids. The CDR3 DNA follows: TGTGCCAGCTCACCGGTGGGACAGCTGAACACTGAAGCTTTCTTT. Translation: CASSPVGQLNTEAFF.

This chain links TRBV27 with TRBJ2-7; TRBD1 might be the D (6 bases). The V gene lost 4 bases and the J gene lost 0 bases, with 10 bases spanning the gap. Per germline, CDR1 MNHEY and CDR2 SMNVEV (reference sequence). CDR3 length: 14 amino acids. CDR3 bases: TGTGCCAGCAGTTCCACAGGGTCCTCCTACGAGCAGTACGTC. This codes for CASSSTGSSYEQYV.

This clone was detected only a few times. V usage is TRBV7-9 and J usage is TRBJ2-7, with TRBD2 matching 9 bases. Trimming cost V 2 bases and J 0 bases; bases outside gene matches: 5. This CDR3 spans 16 amino acids. Germline V CDR1 and CDR2: SEHNR, FQNEAQ (reference sequence). The DNA of the CDR3 is TGTGCCAGCAGCTTATCCCTAGCGGGGACCTCCTACGAGCAGTACGTC. As protein: CASSLSLAGTSYEQYV.

The chain uses TRBV12-3 or TRBV12-4 and TRBJ1-6, with D perhaps matching TRBD1 (6 bases). The V gene lost 10 bases and the J gene lost 9 bases, with 13 bases spanning the gap. The CDR3 has 12 residues. The CDR3 protein is CAIGGRISPLHF. In DNA, the CDR3 is TGTGCCATTGGGGGGCGGATTTCACCCCTCCACTTT.

The J gene is TRBJ2-1, the V gene TRBV6-4; 9 bases fit TRBD2. Trimming at V came to 3 bases and at J to 3 bases, leaving 6 bases not matched to a gene. CDR1 and CDR2 (germline): MRHNA, SNTAGT. This CDR3 has 16 residues. The CDR3 DNA is TGTGCCAGCAGTGAGGCGATAGCGGGGGACTACAATGAGCAGTTCTTC. Amino acid sequence: CASSEAIAGDYNEQFF.

The chain combines TRBV11-2 with TRBJ2-3; D is uncertain. Trimming left V 1 base short and J 0 bases short, with 11 bases between. Germline CDR1 SGHAT, CDR2 FQNNGV. The CDR3 loop spans 16 amino acids. The CDR3 DNA sequence: TGTGCCAGCAGCTTAGTCCGATACTCTAGCACAGATACGCAGTATTTT. Translation: CASSLVRYSSTDTQYF.

The chain employs TRBV12-3 or TRBV12-4 and TRBJ1-6, with unresolved D. The CDR3 spans 13 residues. Trimming shortened V by 2 bases and J by 7 bases, and 6 bases separated the two germline ends. The DNA of the CDR3 is TGTGCCAGCAGTTTATTAGGAAATTCACCCCTCCACTTT. This encodes CASSLLGNSPLHF.

The rearrangement joins TRBV7-2 to TRBJ2-1; D unresolved. CDR1 SGHTA and CDR2 FQGNSA come from the germline V gene. CDR3 size: 13 residues. The V and J ends lost 1 base and 8 bases respectively, with 9 bases between them. CDR3 DNA sequence: TGTGCCAGCAGCTTAGATAGAGGCGATGAGCAGTTCTTC. Amino acids: CASSLDRGDEQFF. The whole variable domain, filled in from reference TRBV7-2 and TRBJ2-1, reads GAGVSQSPSNKVTEKGKDVELRCDPISGHTALYWYRQSLGQGLEFLIYFQGNSAPDKSGLPSDRFSAERTGGSVSTLTIQRTQQEDSAVYLCASSLDRGDEQFFGPGTRLTVL.

This clone occurred once. The V and J genes are TRBV2 and TRBJ1-5; no clear D. The CDR3 is made up of 12 amino acids. CDR1 and CDR2 from the germline V gene are SNHLY and FYNNEI. V lost 2 bases and J lost 7, with 6 bases in between. The CDR3 DNA reads as TGTGCCAGCAGTGAACTCACACAGCCCCAGCATTTT. Protein product: CASSELTQPQHF.

V gene TRBV12-3 or TRBV12-4 combines with J gene TRBJ2-1; 7 bases match TRBD1. This CDR3 contains 13 residues. V trimming: 7 bases; J trimming: 9 bases; junction bases outside the gene matches: 9. The CDR3 DNA sequence: TGTGCCAGCACCCCTGGACAGGCAAGTGAGCAGTTCTTC. Amino acid sequence: CASTPGQASEQFF.